This T cell receptor (beta chain) came from a study of cytomegalovirus exposure and HLA in healthy donors (dated by TCRdb to 2015 to 2018). Describing the broader study: According to an earlier analysis of 550 to 700 of the donors, about 179 million T cells yielded 117 million unique TCR beta sequences and 250 to 350 Gb of sequence data. Besides the first cohort of approximately 710 subjects, a separate validation cohort made up of 120 different subjects was used. Donor age, sex, ethnicity and CMV serostatus were compiled together with the repertoire data. Typing coverage varied by locus: roughly 629-640 donors for A, B, C, DRB1 and DQB1; about 520 for DQA1; nearly 610 for DPA1; around 490 for DPB1. In the later analysis, no new phenotypic data were used to find candidate immune exposures; instead, reliance was placed on TCR beta sequences and their occurrence across donors. The study was designed to test whether signatures of past pathogen exposure could be identified by cataloging public T cell receptors. Among some 410 genotyped donors of the cohort, an average of roughly 230,000 unique TCR beta nucleotide sequences was sequenced per donor, of which 15% to 20% were non-productive. The study combined high-throughput TCR immunosequencing, statistical association of individual TCRs with disease status, and machine learning to predict cytomegalovirus infection status. Among the approximately 430 genotyped donors, roughly 80% belonged to the genetic ancestry cluster associated with self-reported Caucasian donors. To study patterns of TCR occurrence, a later analysis re-analyzed previously published TCR beta repertoires from 550 to 800 donors and added high-resolution HLA genotyping. All discovery cohort repertoires had been generated using a single sequencing platform. Genome-wide SNP genotypes for about three fifths of the roughly 670 donors were used in a later genetic analysis, which treated that subset as a discovery cohort. Because of strong linkage in the cohort, roughly five DR-DQ haplotypes were treated as single units for association and clustering. An early release covering over 500 HLA-typed donors comprised 300 to 350 gigabases of sequencing data and tens of millions of unique TCR sequences. Class I and class II HLA loci were covered by the typing at four-digit resolution. In an earlier analysis of a few hundred of the donors, high-throughput TCR beta sequencing was used to judge whether each TCR beta V gene segment behaved as functional or pseudogenic. The study used immunosequencing to profile the T cell repertoires of 666 subjects and linked those repertoires to cytomegalovirus serostatus.

The library came from the immunoSEQ multiplex PCR assay. For the multiplex PCR, a mixture combining 60 forward primers for TCR Vbeta segments and 13 reverse primers for TCR Jbeta segments was used. The CDR3 region of rearranged TCR beta genes was amplified from genomic DNA by a multiplex PCR assay. Amplified TCR beta libraries were sequenced as 87-base-pair reads on the Illumina HiSeq System. On the study's bioinformatics: A later analysis counted tens of millions of unique TCR beta chains across the 666 repertoires, and roughly 9.9 million of these chains were shared by at least two donors. To remove PCR and sequencing errors, raw reads were error-corrected and collapsed into unique sequences using a nearest-neighbor algorithm that merged closely related sequences. Alignment of CDR3 sequences to IMGT reference sequences was used to assign V, D and J gene segments. For a sequence to be retained, a match of at least six nucleotides to both a V gene segment and a J gene segment was required. A rearrangement was called productive if the CDR3 had no stop codons and remained in frame with V and J, and every other rearrangement was called non-productive. CDR3 was defined by IMGT convention, running from the second conserved V-encoded cysteine to the conserved J-encoded phenylalanine. In an earlier analysis of some 550 of the donors, sequences lacking an unambiguous match to a single V gene segment were excluded. An earlier analysis of 550 to 650 of the donors classified V segments as functional when productive rearrangements were above 56.7% and as segregating when the standard deviation between donors was above 5%. A statistical classification framework was built for diagnosing cytomegalovirus status from the catalog of TCR beta chain sequences. V and J gene assignment, in a later analysis, came from comparing TCR nucleotide sequences with IMGT/GENE-DB human TR gene sequences. In a later analysis, CDR3 sequences and most-parsimonious VDJ recombination scenarios were assigned using the TCRdist pipeline. A later analysis defined each TCR beta chain by its CDR3 amino acid sequence plus V-gene family, and excluded reads lacking a unique V-gene family. In a later analysis, 550 to 650 highly shared, low-generation-probability nucleotide sequences were removed to address suspected cross-contamination and a sequencing artifact. For each public chain, a later analysis derived a clonal expansion index from normalized ranks of inferred template counts within each repertoire. In a later analysis, generation probabilities were computed using a VDJ recombination model fitted to out-of-frame rearrangements, and the results were checked against IGoR. A later analysis scored TCR-TCR, TCR-HLA and TCR-CMV co-occurrence with hypergeometric tests, applying a repertoire-size bias correction to TCR pairs. False discovery rates were estimated in a later analysis by permuting HLA or CMV assignments 20 times. In a later analysis, co-occurring TCRs were grouped with DBSCAN, and TCRdist sequence similarity was added when clustering was performed within HLA-allele-positive subsets. Co-occurrence clustering excluded repertoires with fewer than 30,000 or more than 120,000 public chains, plus five with anomalous nucleotide sharing. In TCRdb, the immuneACCESS table is reduced to in-frame sequences with V and J assigned. These tables do not hold every clone; where another copy was compared, an unresolved V gene accounts for under half, and the others remain unexplained. The V and J calls and clone size are taken from that table; D and trimming were inferred from the DNA. In all, the sample holds tens of thousands of clones, and 77% of those were seen once. The leading ten clones occupy approximately 3% of the sample.

The cohort comprised hundreds of healthy bone marrow donors. Cohort members were all nominally healthy when sampled, although unrecorded immune exposures were likely present. The donor was CMV seropositive and belonged to the group of 250 to 350 seropositive cohort members. Every donor gave a peripheral blood sample, and the peripheral blood mononuclear cells from that sample were used for TCR beta sequencing. The Qiagen DNeasy Blood Extraction Kit was used to extract genomic DNA from the blood cell samples. Findings and caveats that apply to the study as a whole: Some IMGT-functional V segments, including TRBV6-2 and TRBV6-3, could not be distinguished by the 87-base-pair reads and were therefore excluded. A later genetic analysis reported fewer N-insertions in productive TCRs among donors in an Asian-associated ancestry cluster than the roughly 690-donor mean. An association between a missense DCLRE1C variant and V-gene and J-gene trimming of TCR beta chains was found in a later genetic analysis and replicated in an independent cohort. Roughly 17 rarely observed V segments, including chromosome 9 orphons, were excluded from the earlier analysis of just under 600 of the donors because counts were too low. The only immune exposure information available for the cohort was CMV serostatus. Sequencing depth was assumed to be roughly uniform across donors in the presence/absence analyses, though that assumption may not hold. A further reported finding was that TCR beta sequences accurately predicted the HLA-A and HLA-B alleles for most subjects in the first cohort. According to a later analysis, TCR association rates differed among HLA loci, with DRB1 alleles showing the most associated TCRs and HLA-C alleles showing the fewest. Most CMV-associated TCR beta chains appeared to be HLA-restricted in a later analysis, and the HLA associations seemed to be driven largely by CMV exposure. In vitro tests confirmed that a few of the cytomegalovirus-associated TCR beta chains recognize cytomegalovirus antigens. Because HLA typing was unavailable for some donors at each locus, only the typed subset was used in association tests. In a later analysis, some 18,000 TCR beta sequences were associated with specific HLA alleles at a false discovery rate of 0.05. According to a later analysis, parvovirus B19, influenza, CMV and Epstein-Barr virus appeared linked to several top co-occurrence clusters. Broadly in line with IMGT annotations, most TCR beta V segments showed up in productive rearrangements about 87% or about 30% of the time in an earlier analysis of some 590 of the donors. Linkage disequilibrium might explain the correlated functional status among segregating V segments, but an unknown experimental factor could not be excluded. Most TCR sequences were observed very rarely across donors, whereas some public TCRs were present in many individuals. Only TCR beta chains were sequenced in this cohort, and the absence of alpha or paired-chain data limited detectable features. In a later analysis, HLA-associated TCR beta chains were found to be more clonally expanded and to have lower generation probabilities than equally common non-associated chains. Assigning TCR associations to individual alleles was difficult when HLA alleles, especially DR and DQ, strongly co-occurred. The sequencing pipeline was judged likely to have produced a cluster of highly shared sequence variants as a technical artifact. Cytomegalovirus status was reported to be diagnosed by the classifier with high specificity and sensitivity in both the original and validation cohorts. A total of about 150 TCR beta chains were listed by the study as associated with cytomegalovirus. It was suggested by the authors that the approach could potentially be generalized to other disease states and immunological phenotypes.

Only one count was recorded for this clone. Its cognate antigen has yet to be identified. An end of the junction does not agree with germline; a read error may underlie this. According to the germline V gene, CDR1 reads SNHLY and CDR2 reads FYNNEI. The CDR3 has 16 amino acids, counting the end cysteine and phenylalanine. The only DNA kept is the CDR3, 48 bases in frame from the first base. Sequenced input: PBMCs. Recombination joined TRBV2 with TRBJ2-4; 8 nucleotides in the junction match TRBD2. This TCR derives from a man between 45 and 60 years old in good health and CMV-seropositive. CDR3 region: CASSYTSGLAKNSQYF. The DNA sequence is given as TGTGCCAGCAGCTATACTAGCGGCCTAGCCAAAAACAGTCAGTACTTC. The full variable domain, with segments outside the CDR3 supplied by the reference TRBV2 and TRBJ2-4 proteins, appears as EPEVTQTPSHQVTQMGQEVILRCVPISNHLYFYWYRQILGQKVEFLVSFYNNEISEKSEIFDDQFSVERPDGSNFTLKIRSTKLEDSAMYFCASSYTSGLAKNSQYFGAGTRLSVL.